This TCR beta chain was captured in a study of OX40 agonist ivuxolimab in advanced cancers. With regard to the full study: Ivuxolimab was an agonistic, fully human IgG2 monoclonal antibody directed against OX40 (CD134), a costimulatory receptor. In the dose-escalation cohort, 82.7% of patients were male, and the mean age was roughly 60 years, with a range of roughly 20 to 85. The paper describes the monotherapy dose-escalation part (N of about 52 patients) of the phase I trial of ivuxolimab. Of the roughly 54 patients in dose escalation, about 20 had hepatocellular carcinoma, some 15 had melanoma, 9 had renal cell carcinoma and 9 had head and neck cancer. Patients were allowed to have had prior anti-PD-1, anti-PD-L1 or anti-CTLA-4 therapy, and approximately 43% of the dose-escalation patients had previously received checkpoint inhibitors. The purpose of peripheral TCRbeta sequencing was to test whether ivuxolimab changed TCR sequence diversity and led to clonal T-cell expansion. Intravenous ivuxolimab was administered to patients every 2 weeks at six dose levels: 0.01, 0.1, 0.3, 1.5, 3 and 10 mg/kg. Partial responses were achieved by three dose-escalation patients, of whom one had hepatocellular carcinoma and two had cutaneous melanoma.

With regard to this clone: There is no known antigen for this receptor. No base quality values were provided; no much bigger clone lies one nucleotide off.

Results the study describes overall, beyond this receptor: After ivuxolimab, more expanded clones were found on average in CD8+ T cells than in CD4+ T cells. Partial responders in the 0.1-3.0 mg/kg groups had among the lowest normalized peripheral clonal expansion, especially among CD8+ T cells. Clonal expansion of both CD4+ and CD8+ blood T cells was observed from baseline to week 6 at doses 0.1 to 3.0 mg/kg. Antigen specificity was not determined for the clonally expanded peripheral T cells. Low levels of normalized T-cell clonal expansion were also shown by some nonresponding patients.

Taken from the germline V gene, the CDR1 and CDR2 loops are MNHEY and SVGAGI. The CDR3 sequence holds 12 residues, the cysteine and phenylalanine included. The read is trimmed to its CDR3 DNA, 36 bases read in frame from base 1. V is clipped by 5 bases and J by 9 bases, and the sequence between their germline boundaries is 10 bases long. The trial excluded patients who had a history of autoimmune disease or who were on systemic immunosuppression. Peripheral blood for TCR sequencing was collected from all dose cohorts at baseline, on cycle 4 day 1, and on cycle 7 day 1. The samples were taken from a phase I, first-in-human, multicenter, open-label dose-escalation trial of ivuxolimab. Adults with locally advanced or metastatic melanoma, renal cell carcinoma, hepatocellular carcinoma or head and neck squamous cell carcinoma were enrolled in the trial. Before TCR sequencing, CD4+ T cells and CD8+ T cells were sorted from peripheral blood as separate populations.

Genomic DNA was extracted from sorted cells for sequencing of the TCRbeta CDR3 region. TCRbeta CDR3 regions were sequenced using the immunoSEQ Assay. The table was pulled from immuneACCESS by TCRdb, which kept in-frame rearrangements only. Such tables lose some clones; where checked, under half of the loss comes from unresolved V genes, and the rest has no known cause. Present in this sample are about 110,000 clones, less than 95% of which were seen just once. Roughly 0.66% of the sample is held by the ten biggest clonotypes. This TCR was recovered from an adult with an advanced solid tumor such as melanoma, head and neck, liver or kidney cancer. This sample comprised CD4+ or CD8+ T cells sorted from blood, obtained in a trial of the OX40 agonist ivuxolimab. The chain was built from TRBV6-5 and TRBJ2-2; the D segment cannot be called with confidence. The DNA sequence is as follows: TGTGCCAGCAGTGAACGTCGTTGGGAGCTGTTTTTT. Translated, it reads CASSERRWELFF.